A single sample gave rise to the 5 T cell receptor beta chains below, sequenced in a study of cytomegalovirus exposure and HLA in healthy donors. Sequencing used immunoSEQ multiplex PCR; TCRdb keeps in-frame clones, though not all of them. The table records about 92,000 clones, approximately 93% of them present only once. The sample was PBMCs. These receptors originate from a woman aged 25 to 39 in good health and CMV-seropositive.

The genes are TRBV5-3 and TRBJ2-1; perhaps TRBD2 as D (5 bases). TRBV5-3 is an ORF, with its function uncertain. The CDR3 is 15 amino acids. V was trimmed by 0 bases and J by 6 bases, leaving 13 bases between them. The CDR3: CARSLDLATGNEQFF. CDR3 DNA: TGTGCCAGAAGCTTGGATCTAGCCACGGGCAATGAGCAGTTCTTC.

The chain employs TRBV6-5 and TRBJ1-4; 7 bases fit TRBD1. Germline V gene sequence: CDR1 MNHEY, CDR2 SVGAGI. The CDR3 totals 14 residues. Trimming removed 2 bases from V and 10 bases from J; junction bases left unmatched: 7. The CDR3 spells CASSYRQGGGKLFF. The CDR3 bases are TGTGCCAGCAGTTACAGACAGGGCGGCGGAAAACTGTTTTTT.

V usage is TRBV6-5 and J usage is TRBJ2-1; D not certain. This CDR3 comprises 14 residues. Germline CDR1 MNHEY, CDR2 SVGAGI. V was trimmed by 0 bases and J by 5 bases, leaving 8 bases between them. This CDR3 is CASSYSGSHNEQFF. The CDR3 nucleotides read TGTGCCAGCAGTTACTCGGGCTCTCACAATGAGCAGTTCTTC.

The V gene is TRBV10-1, the J gene TRBJ2-5; possible D gene TRBD2, 6 bases. V was shortened by 7 bases and J by 6 bases, with 24 bases between the two germline ends. Germline assignment: CDR1 WNHNN and CDR2 SYGVQD (reference sequence). The CDR3 has 16 amino acids. CDR3 amino acids: CASNRRAGKDKQTQYF. CDR3 DNA: TGCGCCAGCAACCGGAGGGCAGGGAAGGACAAGCAGACCCAGTACTTC.

This chain connects TRBV7-9 to TRBJ2-3; 8 bases line up with TRBD2. Germline CDR1 SEHNR, CDR2 FQNEAQ (reference sequence). The V gene end was trimmed by 8 bases and the J gene end by 4 bases; junction bases not matched to a gene: 17. The CDR3 loop spans 17 amino acids. The CDR3 region is CASRPFLAGVGSDTQYF. DNA of the CDR3: TGTGCCAGCCGTCCTTTCCTAGCGGGCGTTGGTTCAGATACGCAGTATTTT.